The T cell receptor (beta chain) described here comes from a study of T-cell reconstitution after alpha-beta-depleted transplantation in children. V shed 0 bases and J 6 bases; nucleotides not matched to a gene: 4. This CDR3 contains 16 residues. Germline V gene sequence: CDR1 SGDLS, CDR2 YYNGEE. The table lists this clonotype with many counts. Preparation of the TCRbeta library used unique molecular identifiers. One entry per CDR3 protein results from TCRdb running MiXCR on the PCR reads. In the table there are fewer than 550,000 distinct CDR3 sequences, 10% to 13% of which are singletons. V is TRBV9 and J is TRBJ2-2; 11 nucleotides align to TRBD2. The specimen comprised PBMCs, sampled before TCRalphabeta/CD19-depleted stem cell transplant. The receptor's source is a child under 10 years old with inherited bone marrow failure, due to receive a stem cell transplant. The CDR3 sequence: CASSVGSGRESGELFF. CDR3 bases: TGTGCCAGCAGCGTAGGTAGCGGGAGGGAATCCGGGGAGCTGTTTTTT.